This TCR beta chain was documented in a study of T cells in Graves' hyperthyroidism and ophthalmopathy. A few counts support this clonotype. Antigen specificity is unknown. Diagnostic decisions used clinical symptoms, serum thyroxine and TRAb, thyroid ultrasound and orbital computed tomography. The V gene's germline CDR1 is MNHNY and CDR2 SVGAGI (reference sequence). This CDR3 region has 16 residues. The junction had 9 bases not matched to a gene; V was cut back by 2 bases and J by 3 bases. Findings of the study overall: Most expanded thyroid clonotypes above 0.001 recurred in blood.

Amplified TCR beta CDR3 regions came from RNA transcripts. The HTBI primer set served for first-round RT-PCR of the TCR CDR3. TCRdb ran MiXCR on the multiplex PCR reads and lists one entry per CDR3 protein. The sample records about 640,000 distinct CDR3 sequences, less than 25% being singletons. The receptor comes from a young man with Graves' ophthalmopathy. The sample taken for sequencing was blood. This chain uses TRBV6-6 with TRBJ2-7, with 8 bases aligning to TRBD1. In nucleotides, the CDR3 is TGTGCCAGCAGTTACCTTTCCTCCGGGACAGGCTACGAGCAGTACTTC. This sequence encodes CASSYLSSGTGYEQYF.